This passage covers 2 T cell receptor beta chains from one sample sequenced in a study of blood T cell repertoires in COVID-19. Measured with immunoSEQ multiplex PCR; TCRdb has only the in-frame clones, and not every one. Altogether more than 25,000 clones are present, roughly 84% being singletons, with the ten largest covering roughly a tenth. The sequencing input was peripheral blood. Receptors originate from a man older than 75 with active COVID-19.

The V gene is TRBV3-1 (or the pseudogene TRBV3-2), the J gene TRBJ2-7; the D gene is possibly TRBD1 (6 bases). Trimming took off 2 bases at V and 0 bases at J, with 11 bases between the two ends. Germline-derived CDR1 and CDR2 are LGHDT and YNNKEL (reference sequence). This CDR3 region has 15 residues. The CDR3 DNA sequence: TGTGCCAGCAGCCAAACCAGGGGCACCTCCTACGAGCAGTACTTC. It yields the protein CASSQTRGTSYEQYF.

The V call is TRBV7-9, the J call TRBJ2-7; D is unresolved. This CDR3 spans 13 amino acids. Trimming shortened V by 4 bases and J by 6 bases, and 13 bases separated the two germline ends. Germline CDR1 SEHNR, CDR2 FQNEAQ (reference sequence). For the CDR3, the DNA is TGTGCCAGCAGCTCCCAGGCTCAAAGCGAGCAGTACTTC. Its protein product is CASSSQAQSEQYF.